Listed below are T cell receptor beta chains from one sample, sequenced in a study of cytomegalovirus exposure and HLA in healthy donors. Libraries were prepared by immunoSEQ multiplex PCR; TCRdb keeps only in-frame clonotypes and omits some of them. The sample has approximately 110,000 clones, 15% seen once. The source material was PBMCs. Every receptor here comes from a woman between 18 and 29 years old in good health and CMV-seronegative. Both conserved end residues are part of each CDR3. Each record gives: J gene, V gene, D gene, CDR3 length, clone size, CDR3 protein, CDR3 DNA. The D gene is left open where the match is weak. The listing skips clone size in some rows; elsewhere it reads once, few, many or a size class.

J: TRBJ2-1
V: TRBV27
D: TRBD1
length: 19
size: .
CDR3: CASSSYFRDRGRLYNEQFF
DNA: TGTGCCAGCAGTTCATATTTTCGGGACAGGGGGCGTCTCTACAATGAGCAGTTCTTC

J: TRBJ1-1
V: TRBV14
D: .
length: 16
size: few
CDR3: CASSQDLRGLDTEAFF
DNA: TGTGCCAGCAGCCAAGATCTTCGGGGGTTGGACACTGAAGCTTTCTTT

J: TRBJ2-7
V: TRBV21-1
D: .
length: 14
size: few
CDR3: CASSNRGSIHEQYF
DNA: TGTGCCAGCAGCAATCGGGGGTCCATCCACGAGCAGTACTTC

J: TRBJ2-6
V: TRBV2
D: TRBD1
length: 16
size: few
CDR3: CASSADRFSGANVLTF
DNA: TGTGCCAGCAGCGCGGACAGGTTCTCTGGGGCCAACGTCCTGACTTTC

J: TRBJ2-2
V: TRBV2
D: TRBD2
length: 16
size: few
CDR3: CASSPPGLGNTGELFF
DNA: TGTGCCAGCAGCCCCCCGGGACTAGGGAACACCGGGGAGCTGTTTTTT

J: TRBJ1-5
V: TRBV4-1
D: .
length: 14
size: .
CDR3: CASSPPGVRQPQHF
DNA: TGCGCCAGCAGCCCCCCAGGGGTTCGTCAGCCCCAGCATTTT

J: TRBJ1-1
V: TRBV28
D: TRBD1
length: 16
size: .
CDR3: CASRNAPGQGSTEAFF
DNA: TGTGCCAGCAGGAATGCTCCGGGACAGGGGAGCACTGAAGCTTTCTTT

J: TRBJ1-1
V: TRBV5-1
D: TRBD1
length: 16
size: .
CDR3: CASSLGTGEPLFEAFF
DNA: TGCGCCAGCAGCTTAGGGACAGGCGAACCCCTTTTTGAAGCTTTCTTT

J: TRBJ1-2
V: TRBV19
D: .
length: 16
size: .
CDR3: CASRSLGDIQKAGYTF
DNA: TGTGCCAGTAGGAGTTTGGGAGACATTCAAAAAGCTGGCTACACCTTC

J: TRBJ2-7
V: TRBV5-6
D: TRBD1
length: 15
size: .
CDR3: CASSLYRGPSYEQYF
DNA: TGTGCCAGCAGCTTGTACAGGGGGCCTTCCTACGAGCAGTACTTC

J: TRBJ2-5
V: TRBV6-1
D: TRBD1
length: 13
size: few
CDR3: CASRETGLETQYF
DNA: TGTGCCAGCAGAGAGACAGGGTTAGAGACCCAGTACTTC

J: TRBJ2-7
V: TRBV4-3
D: TRBD2
length: 18
size: .
CDR3: CASSQAPYGGGGAGEQYF
DNA: TGCGCCAGCAGCCAAGCCCCATATGGGGGCGGGGGGGCGGGGGAGCAGTACTTC

J: TRBJ1-1
V: TRBV27
D: .
length: 13
size: .
CDR3: CASSWQANTEAFF
DNA: TGTGCCAGCAGTTGGCAGGCGAACACTGAAGCTTTCTTT

J: TRBJ1-1
V: TRBV6-1
D: .
length: 11
size: few
CDR3: CATRPREEAFF
DNA: TGTGCCACCCGGCCAAGGGAGGAAGCTTTCTTT

J: TRBJ2-2
V: TRBV5-8
D: .
length: 16
size: few
CDR3: CASSSYRSGSTGELFF
DNA: TGTGCCAGCAGCTCGTACAGGTCCGGATCCACCGGGGAGCTGTTTTTT

J: TRBJ2-7
V: TRBV5-1
D: TRBD1
length: 15
size: .
CDR3: CASSVGQGASYEQYF
DNA: TGCGCCAGCAGCGTGGGACAGGGGGCCTCCTACGAGCAGTACTTC

J: TRBJ2-5
V: TRBV6-4
D: TRBD2
length: 18
size: few
CDR3: CASSETPGTSGSGETQYF
DNA: TGTGCCAGCAGTGAAACCCCCGGGACTAGCGGGAGCGGGGAGACCCAGTACTTC

J: TRBJ1-1
V: TRBV4-3
D: .
length: 14
size: few
CDR3: CASSQGRRNTEAFF
DNA: TGCGCCAGCAGCCAAGGGAGGAGGAACACTGAAGCTTTCTTT

J: TRBJ2-2
V: TRBV18
D: .
length: 16
size: few
CDR3: CASSLTLLTNTGELFF
DNA: TGTGCCAGCTCACTAACATTACTAACGAACACCGGGGAGCTGTTTTTT

J: TRBJ1-1
V: TRBV30
D: .
length: 11
size: few
CDR3: CACQRGNEAFF
DNA: TGTGCCTGCCAACGCGGAAATGAAGCTTTCTTT

J: TRBJ2-3
V: TRBV9
D: TRBD1
length: 15
size: few
CDR3: CASSAGTGVGDTQYF
DNA: TGTGCCAGCAGCGCCGGAACAGGGGTTGGAGATACGCAGTATTTT

J: TRBJ2-3
V: TRBV16
D: .
length: 17
size: .
CDR3: CASSQRPAGARTDTQYF
DNA: TGTGCCAGCAGCCAAAGGCCGGCAGGGGCCCGCACAGATACGCAGTATTTT

J: TRBJ1-5
V: TRBV5-5
D: .
length: 14
size: .
CDR3: CASSLVQGWQPQHF
DNA: TGTGCCAGCAGCTTGGTGCAGGGTTGGCAGCCCCAGCATTTT

J: TRBJ2-7
V: TRBV30
D: TRBD1
length: 14
size: few
CDR3: CAWSSTGTVYEQYF
DNA: TGTGCCTGGAGTTCGACCGGGACAGTCTACGAGCAGTACTTC

J: TRBJ2-3
V: TRBV6-4
D: .
length: 15
size: many
CDR3: CASSGGGSPGDTQYF
DNA: TGTGCCAGCAGTGGCGGCGGAAGCCCAGGGGATACGCAGTATTTT

J: TRBJ2-1
V: TRBV7-9
D: .
length: 11
size: few
CDR3: CASSSGTQQFF
DNA: TGTGCCAGCAGCTCCGGGACTCAGCAGTTCTTC

J: TRBJ1-5
V: TRBV7-2
D: TRBD1
length: 12
size: .
CDR3: CASGQVNQPQHF
DNA: TGTGCCTCGGGACAGGTCAATCAGCCCCAGCATTTT

J: TRBJ1-2
V: TRBV6-1
D: TRBD1
length: 14
size: few
CDR3: CASSYRTGNYGYTF
DNA: TGTGCCAGCAGTTATCGGACAGGCAACTATGGCTACACCTTC

J: TRBJ2-7
V: TRBV7-3
D: TRBD1
length: 16
size: few
CDR3: CASSLEGQDYRYEQYF
DNA: TGTGCCAGCAGCTTAGAGGGACAGGATTATCGCTACGAGCAGTACTTC

J: TRBJ1-2
V: TRBV28
D: TRBD1
length: 14
size: few
CDR3: CASSLLGGRGGYTF
DNA: TGTGCCAGCAGTTTGTTAGGGGGCAGAGGTGGCTACACCTTC

J: TRBJ1-2
V: TRBV5-1
D: TRBD1
length: 17
size: few
CDR3: CASSLNTGTGASYGYTF
DNA: TGCGCCAGCAGCTTGAACACCGGGACAGGGGCATCATATGGCTACACCTTC

J: TRBJ2-7
V: TRBV9
D: TRBD2
length: 16
size: .
CDR3: CASSVGGASGRYEQYF
DNA: TGTGCCAGCAGCGTAGGGGGGGCTAGCGGGAGGTACGAGCAGTACTTC

J: TRBJ2-2
V: TRBV14
D: .
length: 16
size: few
CDR3: CASSPPGHTNTGELFF
DNA: TGTGCCAGCAGCCCTCCGGGACATACGAACACCGGGGAGCTGTTTTTT

J: TRBJ2-5
V: TRBV15
D: .
length: 16
size: few
CDR3: CATSRDRQATQETQYF
DNA: TGTGCCACCAGCAGAGATAGGCAGGCCACCCAAGAGACCCAGTACTTC

J: TRBJ2-1
V: TRBV5-1
D: TRBD2
length: 15
size: few
CDR3: CASSSTSGGAYEQFF
DNA: TGCGCCAGCAGCTCCACTAGCGGGGGGGCCTATGAGCAGTTCTTC

J: TRBJ1-2
V: TRBV9
D: TRBD1
length: 15
size: .
CDR3: CASSDQGAYGYGYTF
DNA: TGTGCCAGCAGCGACCAGGGGGCGTATGGCTATGGCTACACCTTC

J: TRBJ1-1
V: TRBV18
D: .
length: 14
size: .
CDR3: CASSYDIDNTEAFF
DNA: TGTGCCAGCTCCTACGACATCGACAACACTGAAGCTTTCTTT

J: TRBJ1-3
V: TRBV11-2
D: .
length: 18
size: .
CDR3: CASSSPRGAMSSGNTIYF
DNA: TGTGCCAGCAGCTCGCCCCGCGGGGCGATGAGCTCTGGAAACACCATATATTTT

J: TRBJ2-1
V: TRBV13
D: TRBD2
length: 15
size: few
CDR3: CASSPSGSSYNEQFF
DNA: TGTGCCAGCAGCCCTAGCGGGAGCTCCTACAATGAGCAGTTCTTC

J: TRBJ2-1
V: TRBV7-9
D: TRBD2
length: 16
size: few
CDR3: CASRGLAGESYNEQFF
DNA: TGTGCCAGCAGGGGACTAGCGGGAGAGTCTTACAATGAGCAGTTCTTC

J: TRBJ1-4
V: TRBV9
D: TRBD1
length: 15
size: few
CDR3: CASSAGTALGEKLFF
DNA: TGTGCCAGCAGCGCGGGGACAGCATTGGGGGAAAAACTGTTTTTT

J: TRBJ1-2
V: TRBV30
D: .
length: 12
size: few
CDR3: CAWSQGLGGYTF
DNA: TGTGCCTGGAGTCAGGGACTGGGCGGCTACACCTTC

J: TRBJ2-7
V: TRBV9
D: .
length: 14
size: few
CDR3: CASSPGGRVDEQYF
DNA: TGTGCCAGCAGCCCCGGTGGCCGGGTGGACGAGCAGTACTTC

J: TRBJ2-4
V: TRBV9
D: .
length: 13
size: .
CDR3: CASSILAKNIQYF
DNA: TGTGCCAGCAGCATCCTAGCCAAAAACATTCAGTACTTC

J: TRBJ1-1
V: TRBV9
D: .
length: 17
size: few
CDR3: CASSVGGVWGMNTEAFF
DNA: TGTGCCAGCAGCGTAGGTGGGGTGTGGGGCATGAACACTGAAGCTTTCTTT

J: TRBJ1-2
V: TRBV30
D: .
length: 12
size: .
CDR3: CAWSGGHPGYTF
DNA: TGTGCCTGGAGTGGGGGCCATCCTGGCTACACCTTC

J: TRBJ2-2
V: TRBV11-3
D: .
length: 14
size: few
CDR3: CASSLGTNTGELFF
DNA: TGTGCCAGCAGCTTAGGGACTAACACCGGGGAGCTGTTTTTT

J: TRBJ1-1
V: TRBV21-1
D: .
length: 15
size: .
CDR3: CASSKGLGENTEAFF
DNA: TGTGCCAGCAGCAAGGGACTAGGGGAGAACACTGAAGCTTTCTTT

J: TRBJ1-5
V: TRBV7-2
D: .
length: 13
size: few
CDR3: CASSFGFGEPQHF
DNA: TGTGCCAGCAGCTTCGGCTTCGGGGAGCCCCAGCATTTT

J: TRBJ1-1
V: TRBV7-2
D: .
length: 16
size: .
CDR3: CASSLGGQYMNTEAFF
DNA: TGTGCCAGCAGCTTAGGGGGACAATATATGAACACTGAAGCTTTCTTT